This TCR beta chain was sequenced in a study of early T cells in non-severe SARS-CoV-2 infection. CDR1 is SNHLY, CDR2 FYNNEI, per germline. V shed 6 bases and J shed 0 bases, with 3 bases lying between them. This CDR3 has 12 amino acids. The table lists this clonotype with many counts. Individual cDNA molecules carried attached unique molecular identifiers. TCRdb called the 5' RACE reads again in MiXCR, with one record for every CDR3 protein. Seen here are about 98,000 distinct CDR3 sequences, around 10% observed once, and the top ten hold approximately 5%. The clonotype comes from an adult who was a healthcare worker with PCR-confirmed SARS-CoV-2 infection or an uninfected control (not recorded which). The chain is built from TRBV2 and TRBJ1-5, with D hard to call. Specimen: whole blood. The CDR3, as DNA: TGTGCCAGCAGAATTAGCAATCAGCCCCAGCATTTT. Translated: CASRISNQPQHF.